Presented here are 7 T cell receptor beta chains from one specimen sequenced in a study of blood T cell repertoires in COVID-19. Clones were sequenced by immunoSEQ multiplex PCR, and TCRdb holds only the in-frame ones, with some missing. Found here are fewer than 300,000 clones, less than 90% of them singletons; the top ten hold about 14%. Source material: peripheral blood. These receptors came from a human donor in a cohort sampled during active COVID-19.

The chain combines TRBV9 with TRBJ1-2; possible D gene TRBD1, 6 bases. The germline CDR1 and CDR2 sequences are SGDLS and YYNGEE. This CDR3 spans 14 amino acids. V lost 0 bases to trimming and J lost 5 bases, with 11 bases between them. CDR3 DNA: TGTGCCAGCAGCGTAGCTACAGGACAGTATGGCTACACCTTC. Translating gives CASSVATGQYGYTF. Full variable domain (missing parts from reference TRBV9 and TRBJ1-2): DSGVTQTPKHLITATGQRVTLRCSPRSGDLSVYWYQQSLDQGLQFLIQYYNGEERAKGNILERFSAQQFPDLHSELNLSSLELGDSALYFCASSVATGQYGYTFGSGTRLTVV.

Here the CDR3 reads CASSPHPPGQNNQPQHF. The DNA for the CDR3 is TGTGCCAGCTCACCACACCCCCCGGGACAGAACAATCAGCCCCAGCATTTT. The V call is TRBV18, the J call TRBJ1-5, with TRBD1 identical over 7 bases. The CDR3 sequence is 17 residues long. Germline CDR1 KGHSH, CDR2 LQKENI. With V trimmed by 1 base and J by 3 bases, 9 bases remained unmatched.

The chain recombines TRBV15 with TRBJ1-3; D unresolved. Trimming cost V 0 bases and J 8 bases, with 20 bases left between them. The V gene's germline CDR1 is LNHNV and CDR2 YYDKDF (reference sequence). The CDR3 is 17 amino acids. CDR3 region: CATSRDHSFSSGDTIYF. DNA for the CDR3: TGTGCCACCAGCAGAGACCACTCCTTCTCTTCCGGGGACACCATATATTTT.

This clone was counted only a few times. V is TRBV10-1 and J is TRBJ2-7; tentatively, D is TRBD2 (6 bases). V lost 3 bases, J lost 8 bases, and 20 bases lay in between. There are 15 residues in the CDR3. Germline CDR1 reads WNHNN; CDR2 reads SYGVQD (reference sequence). The CDR3 loop reads CASSDPTGDPPQQYF. The CDR3 nucleotides read TGCGCCAGCAGTGACCCGACGGGGGACCCCCCCCAGCAGTACTTC.

The chain couples TRBV4-3 to TRBJ2-1; D ambiguous. Trimming took off 0 bases at V and 4 bases at J, with 13 bases between the two ends. CDR1 and CDR2 from the germline V gene are LGHNA and YSLEER. The CDR3 runs 16 residues. The CDR3, as DNA: TGCGCCAGCAGCCAAGATTCTCAATTTCGGTACAATGAGCAGTTCTTC. It translates to CASSQDSQFRYNEQFF.

This chain connects TRBV6-9 to TRBJ2-1, with TRBD2 matching 8 bases. The J segment lost 5 bases and the V segment lost 5 bases, leaving 8 bases of the junction unmatched. The CDR3 has 15 amino acids. Looked up from germline, CDR1 is MNHGY and CDR2 is SVAAGI. Written as DNA, the CDR3 is TGTGCCAGCAGTGGTCAGGGACTAGTCAACAATGAGCAGTTCTTC. Protein sequence: CASSGQGLVNNEQFF.

In its sample, this clone was seen once. V gene TRBV19 combines with J gene TRBJ1-5; D gene uncertain. This CDR3 region has 14 residues. V lost 4 bases and J lost 0, with 7 bases in between. Germline-derived CDR1 and CDR2 are LNHDA and SQIVND (reference sequence). The CDR3 nucleotides read TGTGCCAGTAGTAACGAGTATAGCAATCAGCCCCAGCATTTT. It is translated as CASSNEYSNQPQHF.